The 19 T cell receptor beta chains below all came from one sample that was sequenced in a study of shared clonotypes between healthy human individuals (dated by TCRdb to 2020 to 2022). The library was produced with the immunoSEQ multiplex PCR assay. The table comes from immuneACCESS by way of TCRdb, which keeps in-frame sequences with V and J called. Part of the clones is missing from these tables; in studies checked, under half for an unresolved V gene and the rest for unknown reasons. Present in this sample are about 580,000 clones, 95% to 98% of which were seen just once. The ten largest clones capture approximately 0.3% of the sample. CD8 naive samples were obtained by positive selection for CCR7 among CD45RO-negative cells, yielding a CD45RA+CCR7+ population from which TemRA cells were excluded. Specimen: naive CD8+ T cells sorted from blood. The cell subset or site label, read with the paper, signifies: CD45RA+CCR7+. The receptor set was obtained from a man aged 25-40 years in good health.

The chain recombines TRBV27 with TRBJ1-2; no clear D gene. V was trimmed by 3 bases and J by 8 bases, leaving 10 bases between them. This CDR3 has 12 residues. Germline values: CDR1 MNHEY, CDR2 SMNVEV (reference sequence). The CDR3 nucleotides read TGTGCCAGCAGTTTGTCTCGTCGAGGCTACACCTTC. Protein: CASSLSRRGYTF.

The chain combines TRBV7-6 with TRBJ1-3; possible D gene TRBD1, 5 bases. Per germline, CDR1 SGHVS and CDR2 FNYEAQ. Trimming pared 5 bases from V and 4 bases from J, leaving 18 bases between. The CDR3 length is 16 residues. The CDR3 loop reads CASSQERGAPGNTIYF. CDR3 DNA sequence: TGTGCCAGCAGCCAAGAAAGAGGGGCTCCGGGAAACACCATATATTTT. Based on the CDR3 plus reference TRBV7-6 and TRBJ1-3, the full variable domain is GAGVSQSPRYKVTKRGQDVALRCDPISGHVSLYWYRQALGQGPEFLTYFNYEAQQDKSGLPNDRFSAERPEGSISTLTIQRTEQRDSAMYRCASSQERGAPGNTIYFGEGSWLTVV.

The gene calls are TRBV7-9 and TRBJ1-3; no clear D. This CDR3 has 11 residues. The V end was cut by 11 bases, the J end by 0 bases, with 5 bases between. Germline V gene sequence: CDR1 SEHNR, CDR2 FQNEAQ (reference sequence). The CDR3 sequence: CAGSSGNTIYF. In nucleotides, the CDR3 is TGTGCCGGCTCCTCTGGAAACACCATATATTTT.

The genes are TRBV30 and TRBJ1-2, with D possibly being TRBD1 (6 bases). There are 14 residues in the CDR3. V was shortened by 2 bases and J by 4 bases, with 14 bases between the two germline ends. Germline V CDR1 and CDR2: GTSNPN, SVGIG (reference sequence). The DNA of the CDR3 is TGTGCCTGGAGTCACACATCGGACAGCTATGGCTACACCTTC. This codes for CAWSHTSDSYGYTF.

The chain uses TRBV29-1 and TRBJ1-1, with D hard to call. The CDR3 totals 15 residues. Per the germline V gene, CDR1 is SQVTM and CDR2 is ANQGSEA. The V end was cut by 4 bases, the J end by 4 bases, with 19 bases between. The chain's CDR3 is CSVGSLDLTFTEAFF. CDR3 DNA sequence: TGCAGCGTTGGGTCTCTGGACTTGACCTTCACTGAAGCTTTCTTT.

The V gene is TRBV28, the J gene TRBJ2-1; 7 bases line up with TRBD2. This CDR3 comprises 18 residues. CDR1 is MDHEN, CDR2 SYDVKM, per germline. Unmatched junction bases numbered 15, after V lost 7 bases and J lost 0 bases. CDR3 nucleotides: TGTGCCAGCACTTCAATTAGAAGCGGGAAGAGCTCCTACAATGAGCAGTTCTTC. Translation: CASTSIRSGKSSYNEQFF.

The rearrangement joins TRBV12-5 to TRBJ2-3; the D is unclear. Trimming pared 10 bases from V and 3 bases from J, leaving 11 bases between. From germline, CDR1 is LGHNT and CDR2 FRNRAP. The CDR3 runs to 12 residues. The CDR3 DNA is TGTGCTACCACCGCCGGGACAGATACGCAGTATTTT. Residues: CATTAGTDTQYF.

The gene calls are TRBV6-1 and TRBJ1-4; D is unclear. There are 14 residues in the CDR3. V lost 4 bases and J 7 bases, leaving 13 bases between the germline ends. Per germline, CDR1 MNHNS and CDR2 SASEGT. The CDR3 here is CASSVGTLGEKLFF. DNA of the CDR3: TGTGCCAGCAGTGTTGGAACTTTGGGTGAAAAACTGTTTTTT.

The DNA for the CDR3 is TGTGCCAGCAGCTTAGATTACGGCGGCTCCTACGAGCAGTACTTC. It specifies CASSLDYGGSYEQYF. This chain uses TRBV7-9 with TRBJ2-7; D uncertain. The V gene's germline CDR1 is SEHNR and CDR2 FQNEAQ (reference sequence). The CDR3 totals 15 residues. The germline V and J ends were trimmed by 1 base and 0 bases, with 10 bases remaining between them.

This chain connects TRBV25-1 to TRBJ2-7; D remains ambiguous. CDR1 MGHDK and CDR2 SYGVNS come from the germline V gene. The CDR3 is made up of 12 amino acids. V was shortened by 2 bases and J by 6 bases, with 8 bases between the two germline ends. The CDR3 DNA follows: TGTGCCAGCAGTGAAGGGCCACGCGAGCAGTACTTC. Amino acids: CASSEGPREQYF.

This clone appeared a single time. The chain links TRBV28 to TRBJ1-1; 11 nucleotides agree with TRBD1. Germline V gene sequence: CDR1 MDHEN, CDR2 SYDVKM. V lost 7 bases and J lost 3; bases outside the gene matches: 13. CDR3 length: 17 residues. As DNA, the CDR3 is TGTGCCAGCACCCCCGGGACAGGGGGTTATCGGGACACTGAAGCTTTCTTT. It yields the protein CASTPGTGGYRDTEAFF. Based on the CDR3 plus reference TRBV28 and TRBJ1-1, the full variable domain is DVKVTQSSRYLVKRTGEKVFLECVQDMDHENMFWYRQDPGLGLRLIYFSYDVKMKEKGDIPEGYSVSREKKERFSLILESASTNQTSMYLCASTPGTGGYRDTEAFFGQGTRLTVV.

The V call is TRBV4-1, the J call TRBJ2-1; 13 bases fit TRBD2. The CDR3 spans 15 residues. V dropped 4 bases and J dropped 7; count of bases not matched to a gene: 4. Germline CDR1 is MGHRA and CDR2 is YSYEKL. CDR3 coding DNA: TGCGCCAGCAGCCGCACTAGCGGGAGGGCAAATGAGCAGTTCTTC. Amino acid sequence: CASSRTSGRANEQFF.

The chain recombines TRBV29-1 with TRBJ1-2; 7 positions match TRBD1. The germline gives CDR1 SQVTM, CDR2 ANQGSEA. The V gene end was trimmed by 1 base and the J gene end by 7 bases; junction bases not matched to a gene: 6. The CDR3 extends over 13 amino acids. The CDR3 nucleotides read TGCAGCGTTGAAGTGGGGACAGCATTTGGCTACACCTTC. This codes for CSVEVGTAFGYTF.

The gene calls are TRBV29-1 and TRBJ2-7, with unresolved D. Germline values: CDR1 SQVTM, CDR2 ANQGSEA. This CDR3 spans 13 amino acids. The V gene lost 1 base and the J gene lost 3 bases, with 10 bases spanning the gap. CDR3 protein: CSVEGGPLYEQYF. DNA for the CDR3: TGCAGCGTTGAAGGAGGACCCCTCTACGAGCAGTACTTC.

The CDR3 spells CSVAGTTTGELFF. In DNA, the CDR3 is TGCAGCGTAGCCGGGACAACAACCGGGGAGCTGTTTTTT. This chain uses TRBV29-1 with TRBJ2-2; a weak D match, TRBD1 (6 bases). The CDR3 contains 13 residues. Between the trimmed V and J ends, which lost 6 bases and 5 bases, there was a span of 13 bases. From germline, CDR1 is SQVTM and CDR2 ANQGSEA.

The sample holds one count of this clone. The chain carries TRBV27 and TRBJ2-7; 7 nucleotides match TRBD2. Germline values: CDR1 MNHEY, CDR2 SMNVEV (reference sequence). This CDR3 has 15 amino acids. V trimming: 2 bases; J trimming: 5 bases; junction bases outside the gene matches: 9. CDR3 protein: CASSLLAGDLDEQYF. The CDR3 nucleotides are TGTGCCAGCAGTTTACTCGCGGGAGACCTTGACGAGCAGTACTTC.

The V gene is TRBV7-9, the J gene TRBJ2-1, with D perhaps TRBD2 (6 bases). The germline V gene encodes CDR1 SEHNR and CDR2 FQNEAQ (reference sequence). The V gene lost 4 bases and the J gene lost 6 bases, with 10 bases spanning the gap. This CDR3 is built from 13 residues. This chain's CDR3 is CASSSTSFNEQFF. The CDR3 DNA is TGTGCCAGCAGCTCCACTAGCTTCAATGAGCAGTTCTTC.

The count of this clone is one. This chain links TRBV29-1 with TRBJ2-5; D gene ambiguous. Trimming cost V 3 bases and J 4 bases, with 9 bases left between them. The CDR3 sequence is 12 residues long. Germline CDR1 reads SQVTM; CDR2 reads ANQGSEA. The CDR3 nucleotides read TGCAGCGTTGACAGGCTAGGAGAGACCCAGTACTTC. It specifies CSVDRLGETQYF.

The gene calls are TRBV9 and TRBJ1-5; D is possibly TRBD1 (5 bases). This CDR3 region has 15 residues. V lost 4 bases, J lost 2 bases, and 13 bases lay in between. Per germline, CDR1 SGDLS and CDR2 YYNGEE. This CDR3 is CASSPSWGGNQPQHF. CDR3 in DNA: TGTGCCAGCAGCCCATCGTGGGGGGGCAATCAGCCCCAGCATTTT.